What follows are 22 T cell receptor beta chains derived from one specimen sequenced in a study of T cells in Graves' hyperthyroidism and ophthalmopathy. The CDR3 regions of TCR beta were amplified from RNA transcripts. HTBI primers drove first-round RT-PCR of the TCR CDR3. MiXCR, run by TCRdb on the multiplex PCR reads, gives a single entry per CDR3 protein. The top ten hold approximately 16% of the sample, which has hundreds of thousands of distinct CDR3 sequences, approximately 17% seen once. The material sequenced was blood. All receptors derive from a woman in her late teens or twenties with Graves' ophthalmopathy.

This clonotype has ten or more counts. The V call is TRBV27, the J call TRBJ2-3, with 13 bases matching TRBD2. The CDR3 has 16 residues. The germline gives CDR1 MNHEY, CDR2 SMNVEV (reference sequence). Losses at the gene ends were 5 bases for V and 6 bases for J; bases not matched to a gene: 8. CDR3 region: CASSLRLAGGWDTQYF. CDR3 nucleotides: TGTGCCAGCAGTCTCCGACTAGCGGGGGGATGGGATACGCAGTATTTT.

This clonotype showed up just a few times. The chain is built from TRBV30 and TRBJ2-5; 14 bases are shared with TRBD2. The CDR3 totals 19 residues. The germline gives CDR1 GTSNPN, CDR2 SVGIG (reference sequence). Trimming at V came to 3 bases and at J to 0 bases, leaving 12 bases not matched to a gene. CDR3 in amino acids: CAWRGFSGLAGEDQETQYF. In nucleotides, the CDR3 is TGTGCCTGGAGAGGATTCTCGGGACTAGCGGGAGAGGACCAAGAGACCCAGTACTTC.

The chain is built from TRBV12-3 or TRBV12-4 and TRBJ2-2; D unclear. Trimming left V 11 bases short and J 2 bases short, with 9 bases between. The CDR3 has 12 amino acids. CDR3 DNA: TGTGCCGGCAATTTAAACACCGGGGAGCTGTTTTTT. Residues: CAGNLNTGELFF.

V is TRBV20-1 and J is TRBJ1-2; D unresolved. CDR1 and CDR2 (germline): DFQATT, SNEGSKA (reference sequence). The CDR3 loop spans 13 amino acids. The germline V and J ends were trimmed by 5 bases and 2 bases, with 12 bases remaining between them. The CDR3 bases are TGCAGTGCTTCCGGACGGGTAAACTATGGCTACACCTTC. Protein: CSASGRVNYGYTF.

The gene calls are TRBV28 and TRBJ2-6; D is perhaps TRBD1 or TRBD2 (6 bases each). Germline loops: CDR1 MDHEN, CDR2 SYDVKM. Deletions cut 7 bases from V and 0 bases from J, with 13 bases between. This CDR3 spans 16 amino acids. In DNA, the CDR3 is TGTGCCAGCACTAGGGGGGCAACCTCTGGGGCCAACGTCCTGACTTTC. It yields the protein CASTRGATSGANVLTF.

This chain uses TRBV12-3 or TRBV12-4 with TRBJ1-3, with D possibly being TRBD1 (6 bases). The CDR3 loop spans 13 amino acids. Trimming shortened V by 5 bases and J by 8 bases, and 13 bases separated the two germline ends. The CDR3 nucleotides read TGTGCCAGCAGTCCTACAGGGTCGGACACCATATATTTT. Translated: CASSPTGSDTIYF.

The V and J genes are TRBV4-1 and TRBJ1-2; unclear D gene. The V gene lost 0 bases and the J gene lost 2 bases, with 7 bases spanning the gap. The CDR3 consists of 14 residues. CDR1 is MGHRA, CDR2 YSYEKL, per germline. Written as DNA, the CDR3 is TGCGCCAGCAGCCAAGATCATGGAAACTATGGCTACACCTTC. The encoded protein is CASSQDHGNYGYTF.

This clonotype occurred a few times. Germline is not matched at one junction end, which may reflect a read error. The rearrangement uses TRBV11-2 and TRBJ2-7; weak D call: TRBD2 (6 bases). This CDR3 comprises 14 residues. Germline-derived CDR1 and CDR2 are SGHAT and FQNNGV. The DNA of the CDR3 is TGTGCCGGCAGCTTATCGGGAGCAGGGTACGAGCAGTACTTC. Translation: CAGSLSGAGYEQYF.

This clonotype was counted at least ten times. The rearrangement links TRBV7-3 to TRBJ2-7; the D gene is possibly TRBD2 (5 bases). Trimming stripped 6 bases from V and 6 bases from J, with 15 bases between. The CDR3 has 13 residues. Germline V gene lookup returns CDR1 SGHTA and CDR2 FQGTGA. The CDR3 here is CASSYSEGGEQYF. The CDR3 region has the DNA TGTGCCAGCAGTTACTCCGAGGGTGGCGAGCAGTACTTC.

This clonotype has a handful of counts. This sequence joins TRBV6-1 and TRBJ1-1, with D possibly TRBD1 on 5 matching bases. The CDR3 totals 13 residues. Germline assignment: CDR1 MNHNS and CDR2 SASEGT. The V gene lost 3 bases and the J gene lost 4 bases, with 9 bases spanning the gap. CDR3 loop: CASSDDSVTEAFF. DNA of the CDR3: TGTGCCAGCAGTGATGACAGCGTCACTGAAGCTTTCTTT.

This clonotype was recorded many times. V usage is TRBV2 and J usage is TRBJ2-7; 7 bases line up with TRBD1. V dropped 5 bases and J dropped 4; count of bases not matched to a gene: 8. The CDR3 sequence is 14 residues long. Germline lookup yields CDR1 SNHLY and CDR2 FYNNEI. The CDR3 region is CASSPRGQPYEQYF. The CDR3 coding sequence is TGTGCCAGCAGTCCCAGGGGACAGCCTTACGAGCAGTACTTC.

This clonotype was seen many times. The J gene is TRBJ1-1, the V gene TRBV27; 7 bases line up with TRBD1. V gave up 9 bases and J gave up 0 bases; unmatched junction bases: 10. Germline CDR1 and CDR2: MNHEY and SMNVEV (reference sequence). The CDR3 is 15 residues long. The CDR3 protein is CARSPGTEMNTEAFF. The CDR3 DNA reads as TGTGCCAGGTCCCCAGGGACAGAGATGAACACTGAAGCTTTCTTT.

Notes on this clonotype: This may stem from a read error, because a much larger clone lies one nucleotide away. This chain connects TRBV12-3 or TRBV12-4 to TRBJ2-7, with 7 nucleotides matching TRBD1. V dropped 4 bases and J dropped 9; count of bases not matched to a gene: 9. The CDR3 length is 13 residues. The CDR3 loop reads CASSSEDRTRQYF. CDR3 sequence (DNA): TGTGCCAGCAGTTCTGAGGACAGGACGAGGCAGTACTTC.

Remarks on this clonotype: A single base separates this from a much larger clone, so it may be a read error. The V gene is TRBV18, the J gene TRBJ1-1; TRBD1 is a possible D gene (6 bases). Germline assignment: CDR1 KGHSH and CDR2 LQKENI. The CDR3 runs 13 residues. The CDR3 here is CASSGQQNIEAFF. The CDR3 coding sequence is TGTGCCAGCTCAGGACAGCAGAACATTGAAGCTTTCTTT. Full variable domain (remainder filled in from reference TRBV18 and TRBJ1-1): NAGVMQNPRHLVRRRGQEARLRCSPMKGHSHVYWYRQLPEEGLKFMVYLQKENIIDESGMPKERFSAEFPKEGPSILRIQQVVRGDSAAYFCASSGQQNIEAFFGQGTRLTVV.

The J gene is TRBJ2-1, the V gene TRBV29-1; the match to TRBD1 covers 11 bases. This CDR3 has 18 amino acids. Germline V CDR1 and CDR2: SQVTM, ANQGSEA. Trimming cost V 0 bases and J 6 bases; bases outside gene matches: 13. CDR3 in DNA: TGCAGCGTTGAAGAGCTTCGGACAGGGGGCACCAGGGCCAATGAGCAGTTCTTC. It encodes CSVEELRTGGTRANEQFF.

This clonotype was found many times. J is TRBJ1-1 and V is TRBV30; D is undetermined. The CDR3 runs to 13 residues. Trimming took 7 bases from V and 1 from J, leaving 13 bases between them. Germline CDR1 and CDR2: GTSNPN and SVGIG (reference sequence). The CDR3 DNA follows: TGTGCCTCAAAGACCTCCCAGAACACTGAAGCTTTCTTT. Its translation is CASKTSQNTEAFF.

V usage is TRBV24-1 and J usage is TRBJ1-2; no clear D. The CDR3 spans 12 residues. Trimming removed 5 bases at V and 4 bases at J, with 7 bases between. Germline V gene sequence: CDR1 KGHDR, CDR2 SFDVKD. The CDR3 spells CATSGGPYGYTF. The DNA of the CDR3 is TGTGCCACCAGTGGAGGGCCCTATGGCTACACCTTC.

This clonotype was seen at least ten times. The CDR3 DNA is TGTGCCAGCAGCGACAGGGGGCGAGGTGAAAAACTGTTTTTT. It specifies CASSDRGRGEKLFF. This rearrangement joins TRBV28 to TRBJ1-4; 10 nucleotides align to TRBD1. Germline trimming cut 6 bases from V and 7 bases from J; bases unmatched to any gene: 5. CDR1 and CDR2 (germline): MDHEN, SYDVKM. The CDR3 totals 14 residues.

The chain joins TRBV20-1 to TRBJ1-3, with TRBD1 matching over 7 bases. The CDR3 loop spans 14 amino acids. Per the germline V gene, CDR1 is DFQATT and CDR2 is SNEGSKA (reference sequence). J was trimmed by 1 base and V by 6 bases; bases with no gene match: 6. The CDR3 spells CSAEDRESGNTIYF. Written as DNA, the CDR3 is TGCAGTGCCGAAGACAGGGAGTCTGGAAACACCATATATTTT.

The chain is built from TRBV6-1 and TRBJ2-1; no reliable D call. The CDR3 has 16 residues. The V end lost 3 bases, the J end lost 0 bases, and 12 bases lay between the germline ends. Germline V gene lookup returns CDR1 MNHNS and CDR2 SASEGT. The CDR3 loop reads CASSDSTVSSYNEQFF. The CDR3, as DNA: TGTGCCAGCAGTGACTCGACCGTGAGCTCCTACAATGAGCAGTTCTTC.

The table lists this clonotype with a few counts. This chain joins TRBV15 and TRBJ1-2; TRBD1 matches at 10 bases. Per the germline V gene, CDR1 is LNHNV and CDR2 is YYDKDF (reference sequence). The ends lost 1 base at V and 8 bases at J; junction bases unmatched: 4. There are 14 residues in the CDR3. The CDR3 protein is CATSRGQGAGGYTF. The CDR3 bases are TGTGCCACCAGCAGAGGACAGGGGGCGGGGGGCTACACCTTC. The full variable domain, completed using reference TRBV15 and TRBJ1-2, is DAMVIQNPRYQVTQFGKPVTLSCSQTLNHNVMYWYQQKSSQAPKLLFHYYDKDFNNEADTPDNFQSRRPNTSFCFLDIRSPGLGDTAMYLCATSRGQGAGGYTFGSGTRLTVV.

There are a few counts of this clonotype. The chain uses TRBV7-6 and TRBJ2-3, with 12 bases matching TRBD1. V trimming: 6 bases; J trimming: 2 bases; junction bases outside the gene matches: 12. The CDR3 totals 18 residues. CDR1 SGHVS and CDR2 FNYEAQ come from the germline V gene. The CDR3 sequence: CASSPGTGGAGHTDTQYF. DNA of the CDR3: TGTGCCAGCAGTCCCGGGACAGGGGGCGCGGGTCACACAGATACGCAGTATTTT.